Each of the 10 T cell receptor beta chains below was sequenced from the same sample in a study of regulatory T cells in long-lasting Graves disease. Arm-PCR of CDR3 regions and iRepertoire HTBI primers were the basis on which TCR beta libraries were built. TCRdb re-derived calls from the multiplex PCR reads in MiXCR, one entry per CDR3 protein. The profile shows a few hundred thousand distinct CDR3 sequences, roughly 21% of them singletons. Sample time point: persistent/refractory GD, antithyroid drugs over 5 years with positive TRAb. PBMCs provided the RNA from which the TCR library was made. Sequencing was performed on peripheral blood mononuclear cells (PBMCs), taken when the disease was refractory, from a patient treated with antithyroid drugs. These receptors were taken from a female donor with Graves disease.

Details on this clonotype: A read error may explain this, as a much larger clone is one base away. CDR3 DNA sequence: TGTACCAGCAGTCCGTGGGACAGCCGCCAAGAGACCCAGTACTTC. Residues: CTSSPWDSRQETQYF. This chain uses TRBV28 with TRBJ2-5; 7 bases are shared with TRBD1. CDR1 and CDR2 from the germline V gene are MDHEN and SYDVKM. This CDR3 is built from 15 residues.

CDR3 nucleotides: TGCAGTGCTAGAGAGTTAACAGGCCCTTCCTACGAGCAGTACTTC. Translating it yields CSARELTGPSYEQYF. J is TRBJ2-7 and V is TRBV20-1, with a tentative D call TRBD1 (5 bases). Trimming left V 0 bases short and J 1 base short, with 13 bases between. The CDR3 has 15 amino acids. From germline, CDR1 is DFQATT and CDR2 SNEGSKA (reference sequence).

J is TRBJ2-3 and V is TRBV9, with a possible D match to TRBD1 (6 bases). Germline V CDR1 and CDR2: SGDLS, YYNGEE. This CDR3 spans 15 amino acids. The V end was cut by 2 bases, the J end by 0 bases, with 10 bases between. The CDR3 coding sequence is TGTGCCAGCAGCGTTGGACAGTTAAGCACAGATACGCAGTATTTT. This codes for CASSVGQLSTDTQYF. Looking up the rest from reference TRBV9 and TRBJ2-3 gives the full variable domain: DSGVTQTPKHLITATGQRVTLRCSPRSGDLSVYWYQQSLDQGLQFLIQYYNGEERAKGNILERFSAQQFPDLHSELNLSSLELGDSALYFCASSVGQLSTDTQYFGPGTRLTVL.

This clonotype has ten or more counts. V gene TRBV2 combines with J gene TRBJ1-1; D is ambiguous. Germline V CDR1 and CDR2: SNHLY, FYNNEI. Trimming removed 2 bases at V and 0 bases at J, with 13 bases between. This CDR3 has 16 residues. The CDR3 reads CASSEPTPSVNTEAFF. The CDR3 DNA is TGTGCCAGCAGTGAACCCACTCCGTCGGTGAACACTGAAGCTTTCTTT.

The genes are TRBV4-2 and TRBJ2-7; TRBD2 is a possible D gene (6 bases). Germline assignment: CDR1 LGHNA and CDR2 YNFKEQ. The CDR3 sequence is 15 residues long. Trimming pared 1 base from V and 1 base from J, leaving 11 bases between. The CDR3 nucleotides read TGTGCCAGCAGCCAAGGGGGGGACCCGTCCTACGAGCAGTACTTC. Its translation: CASSQGGDPSYEQYF.

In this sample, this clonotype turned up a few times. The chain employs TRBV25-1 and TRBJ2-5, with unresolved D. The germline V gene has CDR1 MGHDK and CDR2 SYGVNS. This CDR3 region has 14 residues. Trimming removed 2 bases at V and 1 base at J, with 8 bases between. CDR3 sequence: CASSETQSQETQYF. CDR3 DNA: TGTGCCAGCAGTGAAACCCAGAGCCAAGAGACCCAGTACTTC.

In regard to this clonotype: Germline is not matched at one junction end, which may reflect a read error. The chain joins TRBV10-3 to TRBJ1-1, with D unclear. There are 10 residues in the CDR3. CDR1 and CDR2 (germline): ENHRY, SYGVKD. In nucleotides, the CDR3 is TGTGCCATCAGGATCACTAAAGCTTTCTTT. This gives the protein CAIRITKAFF.

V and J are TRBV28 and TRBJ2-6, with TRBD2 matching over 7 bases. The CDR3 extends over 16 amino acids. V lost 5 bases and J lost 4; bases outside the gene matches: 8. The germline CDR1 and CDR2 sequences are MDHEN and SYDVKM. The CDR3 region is CASSPLGTTGANVLTF. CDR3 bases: TGTGCCAGCAGTCCCCTAGGGACTACCGGGGCCAACGTCCTGACTTTC.

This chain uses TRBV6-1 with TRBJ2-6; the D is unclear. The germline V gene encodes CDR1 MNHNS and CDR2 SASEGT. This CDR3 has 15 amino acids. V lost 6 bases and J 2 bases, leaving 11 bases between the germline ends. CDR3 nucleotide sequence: TGTGCCAGCAGCTTAGCAGTGGCTGGGGCCAACGTCCTGACTTTC. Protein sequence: CASSLAVAGANVLTF.

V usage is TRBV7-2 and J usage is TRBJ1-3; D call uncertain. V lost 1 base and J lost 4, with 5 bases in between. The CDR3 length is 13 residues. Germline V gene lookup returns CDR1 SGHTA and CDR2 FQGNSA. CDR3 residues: CASSLGWGNTIYF. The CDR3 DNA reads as TGTGCCAGCAGCTTAGGATGGGGAAACACCATATATTTT.